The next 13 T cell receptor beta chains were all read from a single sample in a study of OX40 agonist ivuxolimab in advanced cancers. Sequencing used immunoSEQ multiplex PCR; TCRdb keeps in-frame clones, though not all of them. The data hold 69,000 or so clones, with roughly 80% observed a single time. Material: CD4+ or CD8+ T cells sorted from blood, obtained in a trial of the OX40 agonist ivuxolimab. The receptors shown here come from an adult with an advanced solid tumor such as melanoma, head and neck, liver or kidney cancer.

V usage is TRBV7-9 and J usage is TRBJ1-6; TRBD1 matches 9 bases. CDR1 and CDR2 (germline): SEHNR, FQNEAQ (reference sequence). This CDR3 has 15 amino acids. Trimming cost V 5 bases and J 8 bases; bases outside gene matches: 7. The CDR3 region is CASSPTGGADSPLHF. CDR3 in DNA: TGTGCCAGCAGCCCAACAGGGGGCGCCGATTCACCCCTCCACTTT.

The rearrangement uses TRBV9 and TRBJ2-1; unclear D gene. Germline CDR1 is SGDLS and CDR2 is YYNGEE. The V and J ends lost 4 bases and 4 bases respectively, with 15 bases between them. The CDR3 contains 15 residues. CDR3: CASSPRPGAYNEQFF. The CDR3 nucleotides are TGTGCCAGCAGCCCCCGACCAGGAGCTTACAATGAGCAGTTCTTC.

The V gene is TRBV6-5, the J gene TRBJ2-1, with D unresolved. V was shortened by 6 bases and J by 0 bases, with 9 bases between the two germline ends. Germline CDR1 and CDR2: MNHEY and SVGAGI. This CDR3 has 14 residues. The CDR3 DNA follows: TGTGCCAGCAGCCCCGAGAACTCCTACAATGAGCAGTTCTTC. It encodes CASSPENSYNEQFF.

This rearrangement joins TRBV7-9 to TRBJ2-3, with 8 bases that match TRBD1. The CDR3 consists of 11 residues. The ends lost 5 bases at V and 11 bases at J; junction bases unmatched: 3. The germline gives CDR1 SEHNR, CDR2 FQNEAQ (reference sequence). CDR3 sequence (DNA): TGTGCCAGCAGCCGGGACAGGCAGCAGTATTTT. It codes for CASSRDRQQYF.

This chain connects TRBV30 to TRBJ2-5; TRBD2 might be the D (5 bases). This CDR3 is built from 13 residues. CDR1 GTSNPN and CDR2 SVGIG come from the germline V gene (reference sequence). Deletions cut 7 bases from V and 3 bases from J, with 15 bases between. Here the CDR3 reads CASQQAAEETQYF. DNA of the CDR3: TGTGCCTCCCAACAAGCGGCCGAAGAGACCCAGTACTTC.

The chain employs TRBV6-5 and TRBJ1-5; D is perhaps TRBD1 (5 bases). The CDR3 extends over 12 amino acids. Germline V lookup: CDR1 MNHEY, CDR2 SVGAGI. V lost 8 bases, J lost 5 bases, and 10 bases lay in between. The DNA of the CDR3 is TGTGCCAGCGGGACTGTCGATCAGCCCCAGCATTTT. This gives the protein CASGTVDQPQHF.

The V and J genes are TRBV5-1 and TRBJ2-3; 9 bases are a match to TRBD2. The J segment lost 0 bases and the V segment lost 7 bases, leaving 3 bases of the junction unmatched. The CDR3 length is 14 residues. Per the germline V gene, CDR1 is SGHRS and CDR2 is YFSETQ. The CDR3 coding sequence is TGCGCCAGCTGCGGGGGGGATAGCACAGATACGCAGTATTTT. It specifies CASCGGDSTDTQYF.

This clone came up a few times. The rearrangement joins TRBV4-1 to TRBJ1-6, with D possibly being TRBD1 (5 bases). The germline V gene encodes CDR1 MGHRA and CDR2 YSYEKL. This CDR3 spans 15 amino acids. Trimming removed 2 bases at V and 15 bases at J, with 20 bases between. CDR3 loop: CASSQLFVSGGLLHF. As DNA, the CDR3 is TGCGCCAGCAGCCAATTGTTCGTGAGCGGGGGACTCCTCCACTTT.

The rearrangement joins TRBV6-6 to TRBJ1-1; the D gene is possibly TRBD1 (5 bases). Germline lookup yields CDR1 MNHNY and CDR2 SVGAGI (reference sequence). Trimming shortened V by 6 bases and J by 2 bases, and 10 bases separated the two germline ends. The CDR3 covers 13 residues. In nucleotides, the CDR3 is TGTGCCAGCAGGCCTGACAGAAACACTGAAGCTTTCTTT. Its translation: CASRPDRNTEAFF.

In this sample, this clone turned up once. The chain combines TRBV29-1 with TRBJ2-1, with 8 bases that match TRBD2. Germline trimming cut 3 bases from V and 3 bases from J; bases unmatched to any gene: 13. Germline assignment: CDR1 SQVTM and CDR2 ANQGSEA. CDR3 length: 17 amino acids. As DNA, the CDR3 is TGCAGCGTTGATACAGCGGGGGCCGGTTGGGGCTACAATGAGCAGTTCTTC. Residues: CSVDTAGAGWGYNEQFF.

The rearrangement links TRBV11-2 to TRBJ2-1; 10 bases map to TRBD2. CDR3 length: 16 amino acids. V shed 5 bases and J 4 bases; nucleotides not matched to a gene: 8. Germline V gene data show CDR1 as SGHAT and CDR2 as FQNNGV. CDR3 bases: TGTGCCAGCAGCCCTAGTCTAGCGGGAGTTTACAATGAGCAGTTCTTC. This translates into CASSPSLAGVYNEQFF.

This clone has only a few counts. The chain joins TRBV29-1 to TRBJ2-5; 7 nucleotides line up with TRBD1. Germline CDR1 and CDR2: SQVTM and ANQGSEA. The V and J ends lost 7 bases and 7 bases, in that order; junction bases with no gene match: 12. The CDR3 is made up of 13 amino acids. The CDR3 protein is CSGGRDRGGTQYF. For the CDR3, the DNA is TGCAGCGGCGGCCGGGACAGAGGCGGGACCCAGTACTTC.

CDR3 bases: TGTGCCAGCAGCCGATCCGTTATGAACACTGAAGCTTTCTTT. This codes for CASSRSVMNTEAFF. The chain employs TRBV27 and TRBJ1-1; the D is unclear. Germline CDR1 and CDR2: MNHEY and SMNVEV (reference sequence). The ends were cut back, 6 bases at V and 0 bases at J, with 11 bases in the middle. This CDR3 contains 14 residues.